The rows below give T cell receptor beta chains drawn from one sample of a study of blood T cells in healthy people across ages. Via MiXCR, TCRdb re-called the 5' RACE reads, giving one row per CDR3 protein. The sample contains 850,000 to 1,000,000 distinct CDR3 sequences, roughly half of which appear only once. The specimen sequenced was blood. The receptors come from a woman aged 60 to 75 in good health. Each CDR3 is given with its conserved first and last residue. Fields, in order: D gene, J gene, clone size, V gene, CDR3 protein, CDR3 DNA. The D gene is left open where the match is weak. Only some rows state a clone size, as once, few, many or a class for expanded clones.

D gene: TRBD1
J gene: TRBJ2-2
clone size: NA
V gene: TRBV28
CDR3 protein: CASSHRGHGELFF
CDR3 DNA: TGTGCCAGCAGCCATAGGGGGCACGGGGAGCTGTTTTTT

D gene: NA
J gene: TRBJ2-5
clone size: NA
V gene: TRBV2
CDR3 protein: CASVAGLWMDQETQYF
CDR3 DNA: TGTGCCAGCGTGGCAGGACTTTGGATGGACCAAGAGACCCAGTACTTC

D gene: TRBD2
J gene: TRBJ2-2
clone size: once
V gene: TRBV28
CDR3 protein: CASSLTAGVFGELFF
CDR3 DNA: TGTGCCAGCAGTTTAACAGCGGGAGTCTTCGGGGAGCTGTTTTTT

D gene: NA
J gene: TRBJ2-3
clone size: NA
V gene: TRBV12-3/TRBV12-4
CDR3 protein: CASKTVLSTDTQYF
CDR3 DNA: TGTGCCAGCAAGACTGTCCTTAGCACAGATACGCAGTATTTT

D gene: NA
J gene: TRBJ2-7
clone size: NA
V gene: TRBV28
CDR3 protein: CASSSPGTQSYEQYF
CDR3 DNA: TGTGCCAGCAGTTCACCCGGGACACAGTCCTACGAGCAGTACTTC

D gene: NA
J gene: TRBJ2-7
clone size: NA
V gene: TRBV7-9
CDR3 protein: CASSLPRPPYEQYF
CDR3 DNA: TGTGCCAGCAGCTTACCGAGACCACCCTACGAGCAGTACTTC

D gene: NA
J gene: TRBJ2-3
clone size: NA
V gene: TRBV4-1
CDR3 protein: CASSQDRNRGGQRYAYF
CDR3 DNA: TGCGCCAGCAGCCAAGATCGGAACAGGGGGGGACAAAGATACGCGTATTTT

D gene: NA
J gene: TRBJ2-7
clone size: NA
V gene: TRBV13
CDR3 protein: CASSEGGEKLDEQYF
CDR3 DNA: TGTGCCAGCAGCGAGGGGGGGGAGAAGCTGGACGAGCAGTACTTC

D gene: NA
J gene: TRBJ2-7
clone size: NA
V gene: TRBV6-1
CDR3 protein: CASSESPGSGLGQYF
CDR3 DNA: TGTGCCAGCAGTGAATCCCCAGGGTCAGGGTTGGGGCAGTACTTC

D gene: NA
J gene: TRBJ2-5
clone size: NA
V gene: TRBV11-2
CDR3 protein: CASSYGGGTVETQYF
CDR3 DNA: TGTGCCAGCAGCTATGGCGGAGGTACCGTAGAGACCCAGTACTTC

D gene: TRBD2
J gene: TRBJ2-7
clone size: few
V gene: TRBV12-3/TRBV12-4
CDR3 protein: CASSVGTSGRYEQYF
CDR3 DNA: TGTGCCAGCAGTGTAGGGACTAGCGGGAGATACGAGCAGTACTTC

D gene: NA
J gene: TRBJ1-5
clone size: NA
V gene: TRBV5-4
CDR3 protein: CASSLAVTEVESNQPQHF
CDR3 DNA: TGTGCCAGCAGCTTGGCGGTGACAGAAGTGGAGAGCAATCAGCCCCAGCATTTT

D gene: NA
J gene: TRBJ2-1
clone size: few
V gene: TRBV7-3
CDR3 protein: CASSLQGGGSYNEQFF
CDR3 DNA: TGTGCCAGCAGCCTCCAGGGGGGCGGCTCCTACAATGAGCAGTTCTTC

D gene: TRBD2
J gene: TRBJ2-1
clone size: NA
V gene: TRBV9
CDR3 protein: CASSPQGGLAFF
CDR3 DNA: TGTGCCAGCAGCCCTCAGGGCGGACTAGCGTTCTTC

D gene: NA
J gene: TRBJ2-5
clone size: NA
V gene: TRBV28
CDR3 protein: CASSRAKTQYF
CDR3 DNA: TGTGCCAGCAGCCGGGCTAAGACCCAGTACTTC

D gene: TRBD2
J gene: TRBJ2-3
clone size: few
V gene: TRBV15
CDR3 protein: CATSRDGLAGRADTQYF
CDR3 DNA: TGTGCCACCAGCAGAGATGGACTAGCGGGACGCGCAGATACGCAGTATTTT

D gene: NA
J gene: TRBJ2-2
clone size: NA
V gene: TRBV3-1
CDR3 protein: CASSQGDTRRTGELFF
CDR3 DNA: TGTGCCAGCAGCCAAGGGGACACCCGGAGAACCGGGGAGCTGTTTTTT

D gene: NA
J gene: TRBJ2-5
clone size: few
V gene: TRBV10-3
CDR3 protein: CAISERTEETQYF
CDR3 DNA: TGTGCCATCAGTGAACGGACAGAAGAGACCCAGTACTTC

D gene: NA
J gene: TRBJ2-5
clone size: few
V gene: TRBV7-8
CDR3 protein: CASSLTGIFETQYF
CDR3 DNA: TGTGCCAGCAGCCTAACAGGGATCTTCGAGACCCAGTACTTC

D gene: TRBD2
J gene: TRBJ2-7
clone size: few
V gene: TRBV6-2/TRBV6-3
CDR3 protein: CASSYSSAGGHEQYF
CDR3 DNA: TGTGCCAGCAGTTACTCGTCGGCGGGAGGCCACGAGCAGTACTTC

D gene: NA
J gene: TRBJ2-7
clone size: NA
V gene: TRBV20-1
CDR3 protein: CSATRSQTEQYF
CDR3 DNA: TGCAGTGCTACCCGCAGCCAGACAGAGCAGTACTTC

D gene: NA
J gene: TRBJ1-2
clone size: few
V gene: TRBV3-1
CDR3 protein: CASSQEYRENYGYTF
CDR3 DNA: TGTGCCAGCAGCCAAGAATACCGAGAGAACTATGGCTACACCTTC

D gene: TRBD1
J gene: TRBJ2-3
clone size: NA
V gene: TRBV5-1
CDR3 protein: CASSDRGRNTDTQYF
CDR3 DNA: TGCGCCAGCTCTGACAGGGGAAGGAATACAGATACGCAGTATTTT

D gene: TRBD2
J gene: TRBJ2-7
clone size: NA
V gene: TRBV28
CDR3 protein: CASRSGTSGRDEQYF
CDR3 DNA: TGTGCCAGCAGATCCGGGACTAGCGGGAGGGACGAGCAGTACTTC

D gene: TRBD2
J gene: TRBJ2-7
clone size: NA
V gene: TRBV10-3
CDR3 protein: CATRDTSGPYEQYF
CDR3 DNA: TGTGCCACCCGAGATACTAGCGGGCCTTACGAGCAGTACTTC

D gene: NA
J gene: TRBJ2-1
clone size: NA
V gene: TRBV20-1
CDR3 protein: CSADSLQETQFF
CDR3 DNA: TGCAGTGCTGACAGCCTCCAAGAGACCCAGTTCTTC

D gene: NA
J gene: TRBJ1-5
clone size: NA
V gene: TRBV14
CDR3 protein: CASSQGGDTNQPQHF
CDR3 DNA: TGTGCCAGCAGCCAAGGAGGTGACACCAATCAGCCCCAGCATTTT

D gene: TRBD1
J gene: TRBJ2-5
clone size: NA
V gene: TRBV7-9
CDR3 protein: CASSLTGTVKETQYF
CDR3 DNA: TGTGCCAGCAGCTTAACAGGGACAGTTAAAGAGACCCAGTACTTC

D gene: NA
J gene: TRBJ2-6
clone size: NA
V gene: TRBV5-6
CDR3 protein: CASSLEWSLRAGANVLTF
CDR3 DNA: TGTGCCAGCAGCTTGGAATGGTCACTGAGGGCTGGGGCCAACGTCCTGACTTTC

D gene: TRBD2
J gene: TRBJ2-1
clone size: few
V gene: TRBV11-2
CDR3 protein: CASSPMGLAGWDSVSYNEQFF
CDR3 DNA: TGTGCCAGCAGCCCCATGGGACTAGCGGGATGGGATAGTGTATCCTACAATGAGCAGTTCTTC

D gene: NA
J gene: TRBJ2-7
clone size: NA
V gene: TRBV29-1
CDR3 protein: CSVVGPYNEQYF
CDR3 DNA: TGCAGCGTTGTAGGACCCTACAATGAGCAGTACTTC

D gene: NA
J gene: TRBJ2-3
clone size: NA
V gene: TRBV4-1
CDR3 protein: CASSQEHESQEGGTQYF
CDR3 DNA: TGCGCCAGCAGCCAAGAGCATGAGTCTCAAGAGGGTGGTACGCAGTATTTT

D gene: TRBD2
J gene: TRBJ2-1
clone size: NA
V gene: TRBV20-1
CDR3 protein: CSAQTSGTFINEQFF
CDR3 DNA: TGCAGTGCTCAGACTAGCGGGACTTTCATCAATGAGCAGTTCTTC

D gene: NA
J gene: TRBJ2-1
clone size: few
V gene: TRBV7-2
CDR3 protein: CASSLRGSGQGLNEQFF
CDR3 DNA: TGTGCCAGCAGCCTAAGGGGGTCGGGACAAGGCCTCAATGAGCAGTTCTTC

D gene: NA
J gene: TRBJ2-1
clone size: few
V gene: TRBV5-1
CDR3 protein: CASSRPDGGDNEQFF
CDR3 DNA: TGCGCCAGCAGCCGGCCCGACGGGGGAGACAATGAGCAGTTCTTC

D gene: TRBD1
J gene: TRBJ2-4
clone size: NA
V gene: TRBV28
CDR3 protein: CASSGGGVKNIQYF
CDR3 DNA: TGTGCCAGCTCAGGGGGTGGGGTGAAAAACATTCAGTACTTC

D gene: TRBD1
J gene: TRBJ2-3
clone size: few
V gene: TRBV7-2
CDR3 protein: CASSRGQGATDTQYF
CDR3 DNA: TGTGCCAGCAGCCGAGGACAGGGGGCCACAGATACGCAGTATTTT

D gene: NA
J gene: TRBJ2-7
clone size: NA
V gene: TRBV28
CDR3 protein: CASRPPGFLHEQYF
CDR3 DNA: TGTGCCAGCAGGCCTCCAGGGTTTCTACACGAGCAGTACTTC

D gene: NA
J gene: TRBJ2-4
clone size: few
V gene: TRBV4-2
CDR3 protein: CASSQDYYMLNIQYF
CDR3 DNA: TGTGCCAGCAGCCAAGACTATTATATGCTCAACATTCAGTACTTC

D gene: NA
J gene: TRBJ2-1
clone size: NA
V gene: TRBV10-3
CDR3 protein: CAISESEQDYNEQFF
CDR3 DNA: TGTGCCATCAGTGAGTCCGAACAGGATTACAATGAGCAGTTCTTC

D gene: TRBD2
J gene: TRBJ2-1
clone size: NA
V gene: TRBV12-3/TRBV12-4
CDR3 protein: CASRLGGHEQFF
CDR3 DNA: TGTGCCAGCAGATTGGGAGGGCATGAGCAGTTCTTC

D gene: NA
J gene: TRBJ2-7
clone size: many
V gene: TRBV4-3
CDR3 protein: CASSQDLLYEQYF
CDR3 DNA: TGCGCCAGCAGCCAAGATCTTCTTTACGAGCAGTACTTC

D gene: NA
J gene: TRBJ2-5
clone size: NA
V gene: TRBV7-8
CDR3 protein: CASSRKGGVQETQYF
CDR3 DNA: TGTGCCAGCAGCCGAAAGGGGGGGGTCCAAGAGACCCAGTACTTC

D gene: TRBD2
J gene: TRBJ2-7
clone size: few
V gene: TRBV20-1
CDR3 protein: CSARESRGDLVEQYF
CDR3 DNA: TGCAGTGCTAGAGAGAGTCGGGGGGATTTGGTCGAGCAGTACTTC

D gene: TRBD2
J gene: TRBJ2-5
clone size: NA
V gene: TRBV4-2
CDR3 protein: CASQRASGSDWETQYF
CDR3 DNA: TGTGCCAGCCAGCGGGCTAGCGGCTCCGATTGGGAGACCCAGTACTTC

D gene: NA
J gene: TRBJ2-3
clone size: NA
V gene: TRBV6-2/TRBV6-3
CDR3 protein: CASSYSAGITDTQYF
CDR3 DNA: TGTGCCAGCAGTTACTCCGCGGGCATCACAGATACGCAGTATTTT

D gene: TRBD2
J gene: TRBJ2-3
clone size: few
V gene: TRBV5-1
CDR3 protein: CASSLVGGGRAVQDTQYF
CDR3 DNA: TGCGCCAGCAGCTTGGTCGGCGGCGGGAGGGCCGTGCAAGATACGCAGTATTTT

D gene: TRBD1
J gene: TRBJ2-7
clone size: few
V gene: TRBV4-3
CDR3 protein: CASSQASGTGGHEQYF
CDR3 DNA: TGCGCCAGCAGCCAAGCATCCGGGACAGGGGGTCACGAGCAGTACTTC

D gene: TRBD1
J gene: TRBJ1-4
clone size: NA
V gene: TRBV28
CDR3 protein: CASSLGQGGNEKLFF
CDR3 DNA: TGTGCCAGCAGTCTTGGACAGGGGGGAAATGAAAAACTGTTTTTT

D gene: NA
J gene: TRBJ1-2
clone size: NA
V gene: TRBV5-1
CDR3 protein: CASSQRTGRLGYGYTF
CDR3 DNA: TGCGCCAGCAGCCAACGGACTGGGCGACTGGGCTATGGCTACACCTTC